The source of this T cell receptor beta chain is a study of tissue T cells after allogeneic stem cell transplantation. Worth noting for this clone: Its antigen remains unknown. Gene labels here are mouse ones.

Regarding time point: mouse harvest day 7 after allogeneic transplant. The graft held 10^6 splenic CD5+ T cells and 10^7 T-cell-depleted bone marrow cells. Mice had MHC-mismatched B6 into BALB/c GVHD, sampled day 7 or 14. The method was immunoSEQ multiplex PCR; TCRdb's version includes in-frame clones alone and lacks a portion of them. The sample consists of about 1,000 clones, roughly 61% of them appearing once. Study-wide results and limits: Only a limited share of tissue TCRs appeared in blood or spleen. Which tissue TCRs were alloreactive or antigen-specific was not determined. Some clones might be persisting host cells. Anatomically similar tissues had similar TCR repertoires within each patient.

Sequences were obtained from liver tissue. The TCR originated in a female BALB/c mouse given C57BL/6 T cells with graft-versus-host disease after an allogeneic hematopoietic cell transplant.

CDR3 bases read: TGTGCAAGCAGCTTAGGGGTTAACCAAGACACCCAGTAC. This codes for CASSLGVNQDTQY. The entire CDR3 protein is CASSLGVNQDTQYF. J is TRBJ2-5 and V is TRBV16; D is uncertain. The read terminates 1 residue ahead of where the CDR3 ends, so the germline J gene completes it. The germline CDR1 and CDR2 sequences are SGHSA and FRNQAP. This CDR3 region has 14 residues. V was clipped by 1 base and J by 0 bases, with 5 bases between them.